The TCR beta chain under discussion was sequenced for a study of cytomegalovirus exposure and HLA in healthy donors. General observations from the study: Some TCR beta chains (about 180 of them) were listed as cytomegalovirus-associated. When analyzed later, a missense DCLRE1C variant was found to be linked to TCR beta V- and J-gene trimming.

Vbeta (60) and Jbeta (13) primers were used in the PCR. Sequenced by immunoSEQ multiplex PCR; TCRdb stores in-frame clones only, minus some. The sample has about 97,000 clones, roughly 9.4% seen once. This clone was seen only a few times. As yet, its antigen is unknown. There are 15 residues in the CDR3. The germline gives CDR1 MGHDK, CDR2 SYGVNS. V was clipped by 4 bases and J by 1 base; unmatched bases: 4. This sequence originates from a man aged 45-65 years in good health and CMV-seropositive. Source material: PBMCs. This chain links TRBV25-1 with TRBJ2-1; the match to TRBD2 covers 7 bases. Here the CDR3 reads CASSANSGSYNEQFF. CDR3 coding DNA: TGTGCCAGCAGTGCTAATAGCGGGTCCTACAATGAGCAGTTCTTC. Complete variable domain (other parts from reference TRBV25-1 and TRBJ2-1): EADIYQTPRYLVIGTGKKITLECSQTMGHDKMYWYQQDPGMELHLIHYSYGVNSTEKGDLSSESTVSRIRTEHFPLTLESARPSHTSQYLCASSANSGSYNEQFFGPGTRLTVL.